The entry below describes one T cell receptor beta chain. These data are taken from a study of blood T cell repertoires in COVID-19. Study-wide background: T cells, B-cell-depleted T cells, or PBMCs supplied cDNA or gDNA.

As originally analysed: Reference gene primer amplification gave nucleated cell count estimates. The protocol was immunoSEQ multiplex PCR, while the TCRdb copy is restricted to in-frame clones and leaves out a portion. That table furnishes V, J and clone size, whereas the DNA furnished D and trimming. The top ten hold just over 7% of the sample, which has a few hundred thousand clones, roughly 85% seen once. Per germline, CDR1 LGHDT and CDR2 YNNKEL (reference sequence). Trimming shortened V by 4 bases and J by 2 bases, and 12 bases separated the two germline ends. The CDR3 consists of 15 residues. The sequence was obtained from a human donor in a cohort sampled during active COVID-19. The sample consisted of peripheral blood. The rearrangement links TRBV3-1 (or the pseudogene TRBV3-2) to TRBJ1-5, with a tentative D call TRBD1 (6 bases). The CDR3 DNA reads TGTGCCAGCAGCCCACAGGGATCCGGCAATCAGCCCCAGCATTTT. Its protein is CASSPQGSGNQPQHF.